Presented here are 4 T cell receptor beta chains from one specimen sequenced in a study of blood T cell repertoires in COVID-19. Assay used: immunoSEQ multiplex PCR; TCRdb lists only in-frame clones, some missing. The sample lists approximately 230,000 clones, 87% seen once, with 6% to 7% in the top ten. The sequencing sample was made of PBMCs or T cells enriched from blood (not recorded which). Every receptor here comes from a woman aged 30 to 39 with acute COVID-19.

The chain recombines TRBV10-3 with TRBJ2-2; no clear D. The V and J ends lost 6 bases and 5 bases respectively, with 16 bases between them. The CDR3 consists of 15 residues. Germline-derived CDR1 and CDR2 are ENHRY and SYGVKD. The CDR3 nucleotides are TGTGCCATCAGGACGACCGATGACTCGACCGGGGAGCTGTTTTTT. It encodes CAIRTTDDSTGELFF.

In DNA, the CDR3 is TGTGCCAGCAGCTTAGATGCGGGAGTAGCGGGAGGCCGTACCGGGGAGCTGTTTTTT. It specifies CASSLDAGVAGGRTGELFF. This chain uses TRBV7-9 with TRBJ2-2; 10 bases line up with TRBD2. This CDR3 is 19 amino acids long. With V trimmed by 1 base and J by 5 bases, 13 bases remained unmatched. Germline V gives CDR1 SEHNR, CDR2 FQNEAQ (reference sequence).

The gene calls are TRBV5-1 and TRBJ1-4; D might be TRBD1 (5 bases). CDR3 size: 14 residues. Trimming removed 2 bases at V and 6 bases at J, with 11 bases between. Germline lookup yields CDR1 SGHRS and CDR2 YFSETQ. CDR3 protein: CASSLSRADEKLFF. The DNA of the CDR3 is TGCGCCAGCAGCTTAAGCAGGGCCGATGAAAAACTGTTTTTT.

This rearrangement joins TRBV3-1 (or the pseudogene TRBV3-2) to TRBJ1-3; weak D call: TRBD1 (5 bases). The CDR3 extends over 15 amino acids. Trimming left V 0 bases short and J 3 bases short, with 9 bases between. Per germline, CDR1 LGHDT and CDR2 YNNKEL (reference sequence). The CDR3 loop is CASSQEGLSGNTIYF. The CDR3, as DNA: TGTGCCAGCAGCCAAGAGGGGCTGAGTGGAAACACCATATATTTT.